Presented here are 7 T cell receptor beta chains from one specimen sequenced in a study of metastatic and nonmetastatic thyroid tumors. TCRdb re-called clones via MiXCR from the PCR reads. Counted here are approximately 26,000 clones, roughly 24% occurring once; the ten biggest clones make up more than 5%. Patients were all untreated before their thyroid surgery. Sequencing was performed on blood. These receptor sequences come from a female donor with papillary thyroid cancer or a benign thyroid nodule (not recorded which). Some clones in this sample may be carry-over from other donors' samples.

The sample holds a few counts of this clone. The DNA of the CDR3 is TGTGCCAGCAGCTTATGCCGCGGTGGGCAAGGCGGGGAGCTGTTTTTT. It specifies CASSLCRGGQGGELFF. This chain connects TRBV11-2 to TRBJ2-2; unclear D gene. This CDR3 comprises 16 residues. Looked up from germline, CDR1 is SGHAT and CDR2 is FQNNGV. V dropped 2 bases and J dropped 7 bases, with 17 bases sitting between them.

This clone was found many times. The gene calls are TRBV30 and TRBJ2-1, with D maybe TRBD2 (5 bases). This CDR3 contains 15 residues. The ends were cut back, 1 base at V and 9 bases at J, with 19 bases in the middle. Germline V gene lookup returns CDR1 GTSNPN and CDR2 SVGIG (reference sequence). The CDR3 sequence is CAWSAGRGLGVEQFF. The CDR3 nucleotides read TGTGCCTGGAGTGCCGGCCGAGGGCTCGGGGTTGAGCAGTTCTTC.

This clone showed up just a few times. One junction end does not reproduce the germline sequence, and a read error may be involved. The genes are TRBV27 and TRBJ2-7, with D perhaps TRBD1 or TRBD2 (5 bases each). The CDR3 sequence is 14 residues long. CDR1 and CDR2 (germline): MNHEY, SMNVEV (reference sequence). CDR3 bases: TGTGCCACCAATAGGGACGAGTTATCCTGCGAGCAGTACTTC. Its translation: CATNRDELSCEQYF.

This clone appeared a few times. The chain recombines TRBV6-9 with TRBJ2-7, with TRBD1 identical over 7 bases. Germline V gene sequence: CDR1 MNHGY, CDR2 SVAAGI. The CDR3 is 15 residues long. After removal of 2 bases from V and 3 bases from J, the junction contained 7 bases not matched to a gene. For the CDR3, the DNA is TGTGCCAGCAGTTATGATTACAGGGGAGTCTACGAGCAGTACGTC. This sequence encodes CASSYDYRGVYEQYV.

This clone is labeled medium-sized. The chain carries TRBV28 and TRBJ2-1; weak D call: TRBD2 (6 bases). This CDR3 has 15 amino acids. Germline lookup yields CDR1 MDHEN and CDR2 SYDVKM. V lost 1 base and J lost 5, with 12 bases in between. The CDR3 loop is CASSLFGGVNNEQFF. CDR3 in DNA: TGTGCCAGCAGTTTATTTGGCGGGGTTAACAATGAGCAGTTCTTC.

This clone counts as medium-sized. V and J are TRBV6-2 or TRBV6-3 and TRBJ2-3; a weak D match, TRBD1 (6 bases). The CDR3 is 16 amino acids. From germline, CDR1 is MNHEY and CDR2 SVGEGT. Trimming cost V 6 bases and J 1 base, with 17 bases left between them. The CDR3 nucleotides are TGTGCCAGCAGCTTCACAGTGGCAGGGGGCACAGATACGCAGTATTTT. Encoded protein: CASSFTVAGGTDTQYF.

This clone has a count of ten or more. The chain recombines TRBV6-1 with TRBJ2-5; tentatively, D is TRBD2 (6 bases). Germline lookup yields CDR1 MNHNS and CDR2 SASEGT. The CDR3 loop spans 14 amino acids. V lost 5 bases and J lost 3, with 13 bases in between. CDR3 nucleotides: TGTGCCAGCAGTTCGGGAGCATGCAAAGAGACCCAGTACTTC. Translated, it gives CASSSGACKETQYF.